The 30 T cell receptor beta chains given below trace back to one sample, sequenced in a study of blood T cells in healthy people across ages. A second PCR of roughly 7 to 11 cycles used a sample-barcoded 5' primer and a J-beta primer mix. One entry per CDR3 protein results from TCRdb running MiXCR on the 5' RACE reads. The table shows 1.5 million to 2 million distinct CDR3 sequences, with roughly 52% occurring only once. Sequenced input: blood. The receptors here all came from a woman between 40 and 50 years old in good health.

A few counts support this clonotype. V is TRBV12-3 or TRBV12-4 and J is TRBJ2-7; weak D call: TRBD2 (6 bases). The CDR3 contains 15 residues. V was clipped by 1 base and J by 1 base, with 11 bases between them. CDR3 DNA: TGTGCCAGCAGTTTAGTCCGGGACTTATCCTACGAGCAGTACTTC. Its protein product is CASSLVRDLSYEQYF.

This clonotype was detected only once. The V call is TRBV10-3, the J call TRBJ1-6; TRBD1 is a possible D gene (6 bases). Germline V gene sequence: CDR1 ENHRY, CDR2 SYGVKD. The CDR3 covers 13 residues. V gave up 4 bases and J gave up 8 bases, with 9 bases separating them. The CDR3 reads CAISAQGDSPLHF. The CDR3 DNA is TGTGCCATCAGTGCACAGGGTGATTCACCCCTCCACTTT.

This chain links TRBV6-2 or TRBV6-3 with TRBJ2-7, with 9 bases matching TRBD2. J lost 0 bases, V lost 6 bases, and 9 bases had no gene match. The CDR3 loop spans 16 amino acids. Germline V gives CDR1 MNHEY, CDR2 SVGEGT. The CDR3 loop is CASRSARRGGSYEQYF. The CDR3 DNA reads TGTGCCAGCAGATCCGCCCGGCGGGGGGGCTCCTACGAGCAGTACTTC.

Concerning this clonotype: A much larger clone differs from this one at a single base, so this may be a read error. V usage is TRBV9 and J usage is TRBJ2-5, with no clear D. CDR1 is SGDLS and CDR2 is YYNGEE in the germline V gene. The CDR3 is 12 amino acids. Trimming took off 4 bases at V and 11 bases at J, with 15 bases between the two ends. CDR3 protein: CASSPYDTEQYF. The CDR3 coding sequence is TGTGCCAGCAGCCCTTATGACACTGAGCAGTACTTC. The complete variable domain, with remaining parts taken from reference TRBV9 and TRBJ2-5, reads DSGVTQTPKHLITATGQRVTLRCSPRSGDLSVYWYQQSLDQGLQFLIQYYNGEERAKGNILERFSAQQFPDLHSELNLSSLELGDSALYFCASSPYDTEQYFGPGTRLLVL.

The chain employs TRBV7-2 and TRBJ1-2; the match to TRBD1 covers 11 bases. The germline CDR1 and CDR2 sequences are SGHTA and FQGNSA. V lost 4 bases and J lost 8; bases outside the gene matches: 15. There are 17 residues in the CDR3. Written as DNA, the CDR3 is TGTGCCAGCAGCTCAGGGGGGACAGGGGGAAAGAGGAGCGGCTACACCTTC. It codes for CASSSGGTGGKRSGYTF.

On this clonotype itself: Being one base from a much bigger clone, this may be a read error. The chain couples TRBV20-1 to TRBJ2-3; 10 bases line up with TRBD1. Germline lookup yields CDR1 DFQATT and CDR2 SNEGSKA (reference sequence). The trim removed 3 bases at V and 0 bases at J, leaving 6 bases unmatched. This CDR3 comprises 16 residues. The CDR3 sequence is CSARTGTGVSTDTQYF. The CDR3 coding sequence is TGCAGTGCTAGGACCGGGACAGGGGTTAGCACAGATACGCAGTATTTT.

J is TRBJ2-7 and V is TRBV20-1; a possible D gene is TRBD1 (5 bases). The CDR3 covers 13 residues. CDR1 is DFQATT, CDR2 SNEGSKA, per germline (reference sequence). V lost 5 bases to trimming and J lost 5 bases, with 16 bases between them. The CDR3 protein is CSAPPQGLHEQYF. CDR3 DNA: TGCAGTGCTCCTCCCCAGGGATTACACGAGCAGTACTTC.

The V and J genes are TRBV7-2 and TRBJ2-5; 11 positions agree with TRBD2. The CDR3 extends over 17 amino acids. The germline gives CDR1 SGHTA, CDR2 FQGNSA. V shed 1 base, J shed 11 bases, and the junction held 15 bases outside the gene matches. The CDR3 coding sequence is TGTGCCAGCAGCTTAGGAACTAGCGGGGGAGATCGTCAGGGGCAGTACTTC. Residues: CASSLGTSGGDRQGQYF.

This clonotype was detected only once. The chain uses TRBV6-1 and TRBJ2-3, with 7 bases fitting TRBD1. Per the germline V gene, CDR1 is MNHNS and CDR2 is SASEGT. V gave up 3 bases and J gave up 3 bases; unmatched junction bases: 6. This CDR3 spans 15 amino acids. Here the CDR3 DNA reads TGTGCCAGCAGTGACCGACAGGGTAGGACAGATACGCAGTATTTT. This sequence encodes CASSDRQGRTDTQYF.

This clonotype was detected many times. Here the CDR3 reads CSRDYQETQYF. The CDR3 region has the DNA TGCAGCCGGGACTATCAAGAGACCCAGTACTTC. The rearrangement joins TRBV20-1 to TRBJ2-5; TRBD2 agrees at 7 bases. The CDR3 is made up of 11 amino acids. The germline gives CDR1 DFQATT, CDR2 SNEGSKA (reference sequence).

Ten or more counts support this clonotype. This chain links TRBV7-2 with TRBJ2-3; D not certain. This CDR3 is 12 amino acids long. V was clipped by 2 bases and J by 4 bases, with 4 bases between them. Germline V CDR1 and CDR2: SGHTA, FQGNSA. CDR3: CASSLLADTQYF. Written as DNA, the CDR3 is TGTGCCAGCAGCTTATTGGCAGATACGCAGTATTTT.

The rearrangement joins TRBV7-2 to TRBJ2-7, with D possibly TRBD2 on 5 matching bases. Germline assignment: CDR1 SGHTA and CDR2 FQGNSA. V was trimmed by 7 bases and J by 11 bases, leaving 27 bases between them. This CDR3 contains 15 residues. This chain's CDR3 is CASTLTEVAQQFKYF. Written as DNA, the CDR3 is TGTGCCAGCACCCTTACGGAGGTGGCGCAACAGTTTAAGTACTTC.

V and J are TRBV6-5 and TRBJ2-7; TRBD2 is a possible D gene (6 bases). Trimming stripped 3 bases from V and 0 bases from J, with 12 bases between. CDR3 length: 15 residues. Germline CDR1 and CDR2: MNHEY and SVGAGI. CDR3 coding DNA: TGTGCCAGCAGTTATGTGGGGGGTATCTCCTACGAGCAGTACTTC. The encoded protein is CASSYVGGISYEQYF.

The chain carries TRBV6-5 and TRBJ2-7; tentatively, D is TRBD1 or TRBD2 (5 bases each). The CDR3 is made up of 11 amino acids. Germline CDR1 reads MNHEY; CDR2 reads SVGAGI. The V end was cut by 8 bases, the J end by 9 bases, with 14 bases between. The CDR3, as DNA: TGTGCCAGCGCCGGGGCCCTGGGGCAGTACTTC. Translation gives CASAGALGQYF.

The chain links TRBV15 to TRBJ2-7, with D perhaps TRBD2 (5 bases). The better agreement between TRBJ2-5 and the DNA end casts doubt on the J call. The CDR3 extends over 15 amino acids. Germline V gene lookup returns CDR1 LNHNV and CDR2 YYDKDF (reference sequence). The CDR3 reads CATSRDRSGARTQYF. DNA of the CDR3: TGTGCCACCAGCAGAGATCGGAGCGGTGCGAGGACCCAGTACTTC.

This clonotype has only one observation. This chain connects TRBV11-2 to TRBJ2-1; D is possibly TRBD2 (7 bases). V lost 7 bases to trimming and J lost 7 bases, with 14 bases between them. This CDR3 is 13 amino acids long. Germline CDR1 SGHAT, CDR2 FQNNGV. In DNA form, the CDR3 reads TGTGCCAGCATAGGGGGGGGCGGAAATGAGCAGTTCTTC. Translated, it gives CASIGGGGNEQFF.

This clonotype was observed a handful of times. The chain joins TRBV4-3 to TRBJ1-2, with D perhaps matching TRBD1 (5 bases). Looked up from germline, CDR1 is LGHNA and CDR2 is YSLEER. This CDR3 is built from 14 residues. Trimming took off 0 bases at V and 6 bases at J, with 11 bases between the two ends. The CDR3 nucleotides read TGCGCCAGCAGCCAAGATCGGCAGGGCCATGGCTACACCTTC. It is translated as CASSQDRQGHGYTF.

V and J are TRBV18 and TRBJ1-4; D ambiguous. V was shortened by 2 bases and J by 13 bases, with 11 bases between the two germline ends. This CDR3 has 12 amino acids. CDR1 and CDR2 from the germline V gene are KGHSH and LQKENI. This CDR3 is CASSPEGSRLFF. The CDR3 bases are TGTGCCAGCTCACCAGAGGGTTCTAGACTGTTTTTT.

This clonotype was seen at least ten times. J is TRBJ2-7 and V is TRBV7-2, with D hard to call. The CDR3 covers 14 residues. Germline values: CDR1 SGHTA, CDR2 FQGNSA. The V end was cut by 4 bases, the J end by 0 bases, with 10 bases between. The CDR3 is CASSSRMSSYEQYF. The CDR3 region has the DNA TGTGCCAGCAGCTCCCGCATGAGCTCCTACGAGCAGTACTTC.

This clonotype was observed a handful of times. The chain is built from TRBV20-1 and TRBJ2-5; TRBD2 matches at 10 bases. The CDR3 is made up of 15 amino acids. Germline CDR1 is DFQATT and CDR2 is SNEGSKA (reference sequence). The trim removed 6 bases at V and 1 base at J, leaving 8 bases unmatched. In nucleotides, the CDR3 is TGCAGTGCGAGCGTAGCGGGGGGAACCCAAGAGACCCAGTACTTC. This codes for CSASVAGGTQETQYF.

The J gene is TRBJ1-5, the V gene TRBV12-3 or TRBV12-4, with 7 bases matching TRBD1. CDR3 length: 18 residues. Trimming at V came to 5 bases and at J to 3 bases, leaving 16 bases not matched to a gene. CDR3 DNA: TGTGCCAGCAGTCGCGCCTCGGCAGGGGGTCTGGCCAATCAGCCCCAGCATTTT. It yields the protein CASSRASAGGLANQPQHF.

As to this clonotype: The junction departs from germline at one end; a sequencing error may be responsible. The genes are TRBV7-7 and TRBJ2-1; no reliable D call. From germline, CDR1 is SSHAT and CDR2 FNYEAQ (reference sequence). The CDR3 spans 16 residues. The CDR3 protein is CASSLVRRSSYNERFF. In nucleotides, the CDR3 is TGTGCTAGCAGCTTAGTTCGGCGGAGCTCCTACAATGAGCGGTTCTTC.

In nucleotides, the CDR3 is TGTGCCAGCAGTTACTCTTTGGACAGGGAGTACCAAGAGACCCAGTTCTTC. As protein: CASSYSLDREYQETQFF. The chain recombines TRBV6-6 with TRBJ2-1, with 8 bases aligning to TRBD1. CDR3 size: 17 residues. J was trimmed by 13 bases and V by 0 bases; bases with no gene match: 17. The V gene's germline CDR1 is MNHNY and CDR2 SVGAGI (reference sequence).

There are a few counts of this clonotype. This chain connects TRBV4-3 to TRBJ2-7, with D maybe TRBD2 (6 bases). Germline CDR1 and CDR2: LGHNA and YSLEER. Trimming took 1 base from V and 0 from J, leaving 7 bases between them. This CDR3 contains 14 residues. As DNA, the CDR3 is TGCGCCAGCAGCCAAGGCGGGAACTCCTACGAGCAGTACTTC. Translation gives CASSQGGNSYEQYF.

The chain is built from TRBV12-3 or TRBV12-4 and TRBJ1-2; D perhaps matches TRBD1 (5 bases). The CDR3 is 16 amino acids. Trimming removed 8 bases at V and 5 bases at J, with 24 bases between. The CDR3 nucleotides are TGTGCCAGCGGTATGGGAACAGTCTCACAGGCGTATGGCTACACCTTC. It is translated as CASGMGTVSQAYGYTF.

The chain has TRBV3-1 and TRBJ2-1; TRBD2 aligns across 10 bases. In germline, CDR1 is LGHDT, CDR2 YNNKEL (reference sequence). The CDR3 consists of 15 residues. Trimming cost V 5 bases and J 4 bases; bases outside gene matches: 5. CDR3 amino acids: CASSDPTSGYNEQFF. The DNA of the CDR3 is TGTGCCAGCAGCGACCCGACTAGCGGGTACAATGAGCAGTTCTTC.

The chain combines TRBV28 with TRBJ1-1; D is ambiguous. CDR1 is MDHEN and CDR2 is SYDVKM in the germline V gene. Trimming took 0 bases from V and 4 from J, leaving 9 bases between them. The CDR3 length is 14 residues. The CDR3 here is CASSLWNGRTEAFF. The CDR3 coding sequence is TGTGCCAGCAGTTTATGGAACGGTCGCACTGAAGCTTTCTTT.

This CDR3 reads CASSYSRAAQPQHF. The DNA for the CDR3 is TGTGCCAGCAGTTACTCGAGGGCAGCTCAGCCCCAGCATTTT. The chain recombines TRBV6-6 with TRBJ1-5, with no clear D. The CDR3 sequence is 14 residues long. CDR1 is MNHNY and CDR2 is SVGAGI in the germline V gene (reference sequence). V lost 0 bases, J lost 6 bases, and 9 bases lay in between.

The rearrangement links TRBV7-9 to TRBJ2-1; 9 bases are a match to TRBD2. Germline lookup yields CDR1 SEHNR and CDR2 FQNEAQ (reference sequence). The CDR3 sequence is 13 residues long. Trimming cost V 7 bases and J 5 bases; bases outside gene matches: 3. CDR3 residues: CASTGTSHNEQFF. The CDR3, as DNA: TGTGCCAGCACAGGGACTAGCCACAATGAGCAGTTCTTC.

This chain uses TRBV6-5 with TRBJ1-2; D not certain. Trimming shortened V by 0 bases and J by 0 bases, and 14 bases separated the two germline ends. This CDR3 comprises 17 residues. Looked up from germline, CDR1 is MNHEY and CDR2 is SVGAGI. In nucleotides, the CDR3 is TGTGCCAGCAGTTACTCGAATTTTAAGGGAACTAACTATGGCTACACCTTC. Protein sequence: CASSYSNFKGTNYGYTF.